The clone carrying this T cell receptor (beta chain) was detected ten times or more. Assay used: immunoSEQ multiplex PCR; TCRdb lists only in-frame clones, some missing. The sample carries roughly 83,000 clones, approximately 94% recorded once. The data belong to a study of technical replicates of blood from a few donors. Germline values: CDR1 SGHAT, CDR2 FQNNGV. The CDR3 spans 16 residues. Trimming removed 5 bases from V and 0 bases from J; junction bases left unmatched: 7. V usage is TRBV11-2 and J usage is TRBJ2-4; 7 bases fit TRBD2. This sequence was found in a human donor in good health. The sequenced sample consisted of T cells isolated from PBMCs. The CDR3 loop is CASSPRDYTAKNIQYF. Here the CDR3 DNA reads TGTGCCAGCAGCCCCCGGGACTATACAGCCAAAAACATTCAGTACTTC.